Each of the 23 T cell receptor beta chains below was sequenced from the same sample in a study of control samples from healthy donors and cancer patients. Sequencing was performed with immunoSEQ multiplex PCR; in TCRdb, only in-frame clones are kept and a portion is missing. The repertoire holds fewer than 50,000 clones, with around nine tenths as singletons. The sequenced material came from PBMCs. All receptors come from a man aged 25-40 years with colorectal cancer.

The CDR3 is CASSVGPPNTGELFF. The CDR3 nucleotides are TGTGCCAGCAGCGTAGGGCCCCCGAACACCGGGGAGCTGTTTTTT. V is TRBV9 and J is TRBJ2-2, with D hard to call. Trimming removed 0 bases at V and 0 bases at J, with 6 bases between. The CDR3 consists of 15 residues. From germline, CDR1 is SGDLS and CDR2 YYNGEE.

The chain is built from TRBV18 and TRBJ2-2; TRBD1 aligns across 7 bases. The CDR3 length is 15 residues. Germline V lookup: CDR1 KGHSH, CDR2 LQKENI. V dropped 3 bases and J dropped 4; count of bases not matched to a gene: 5. The DNA of the CDR3 is TGTGCCAGCTCACCGCCGACAGGGTCCACCGGGGAGCTGTTTTTT. Protein sequence: CASSPPTGSTGELFF.

The chain employs TRBV19 and TRBJ1-5; D gene uncertain. The CDR3 runs to 14 residues. V was shortened by 3 bases and J by 4 bases, with 10 bases between the two germline ends. Per the germline V gene, CDR1 is LNHDA and CDR2 is SQIVND (reference sequence). The CDR3, as DNA: TGTGCCAGTAGTATGGGTCAGGCTAATCAGCCCCAGCATTTT. Its translation is CASSMGQANQPQHF.

The chain recombines TRBV5-4 with TRBJ1-2; the match to TRBD1 covers 10 bases. V shed 6 bases, J shed 7 bases, and the junction held 6 bases outside the gene matches. This CDR3 contains 13 residues. Germline CDR1 SGHNT, CDR2 YYREEE (reference sequence). The CDR3 loop reads CASKRQGAGGYTF. In DNA form, the CDR3 reads TGTGCCAGCAAACGACAGGGGGCAGGTGGCTACACCTTC.

The V and J genes are TRBV9 and TRBJ2-3; D is undetermined. Germline V gene sequence: CDR1 SGDLS, CDR2 YYNGEE. This CDR3 contains 14 residues. The germline V and J ends were trimmed by 3 bases and 6 bases, with 14 bases remaining between them. CDR3 amino acids: CASSGLPSRDTQYF. The CDR3 DNA sequence: TGTGCCAGCAGCGGGCTGCCATCCCGCGATACGCAGTATTTT.

V gene TRBV7-2 combines with J gene TRBJ2-2; tentatively, D is TRBD1 or TRBD2 (6 bases each). The germline gives CDR1 SGHTA, CDR2 FQGNSA. V dropped 2 bases and J dropped 1 base, with 8 bases sitting between them. The CDR3 runs 15 residues. The CDR3 DNA sequence: TGTGCCAGCAGCTTACGGGGGCGGAACACCGGGGAGCTGTTTTTT. As protein: CASSLRGRNTGELFF.

The rearrangement joins TRBV6-1 to TRBJ2-3, with D hard to call. The V end was cut by 3 bases, the J end by 11 bases, with 12 bases between. Germline CDR1 and CDR2: MNHNS and SASEGT. CDR3 size: 12 residues. CDR3 nucleotide sequence: TGTGCCAGCAGTGAGGGGTGGTTGGGGCAGTATTTT. Translating gives CASSEGWLGQYF.

The rearrangement links TRBV24-1 to TRBJ2-7; D is undetermined. V dropped 0 bases and J dropped 5 bases, with 4 bases sitting between them. This CDR3 region has 12 residues. Germline CDR1 reads KGHDR; CDR2 reads SFDVKD. CDR3 amino acids: CATSDLVNEQYF. CDR3 nucleotides: TGTGCCACCAGTGATTTGGTGAACGAGCAGTACTTC.

This rearrangement joins TRBV3-1 (or the pseudogene TRBV3-2) to TRBJ1-4; perhaps TRBD1 as D (6 bases). CDR1 and CDR2 from the germline V gene are LGHDT and YNNKEL (reference sequence). V dropped 4 bases and J dropped 7 bases, with 19 bases sitting between them. This CDR3 region has 16 residues. CDR3 sequence (DNA): TGTGCCAGCAGCCCACCAAATCAGGGGCAAGGTGAAAAACTGTTTTTT. Protein sequence: CASSPPNQGQGEKLFF.

The gene calls are TRBV30 and TRBJ1-1; 10 positions agree with TRBD1. Germline assignment: CDR1 GTSNPN and CDR2 SVGIG (reference sequence). This CDR3 has 16 residues. V shed 2 bases, J shed 0 bases, and the junction held 6 bases outside the gene matches. The CDR3 reads CAWSRGTGVMNTEAFF. CDR3 in DNA: TGTGCCTGGAGTCGGGGGACAGGGGTCATGAACACTGAAGCTTTCTTT.

The CDR3 is CASSFGDTQYF. CDR3 nucleotide sequence: TGTGCCAGCAGCTTTGGGGATACGCAGTATTTT. This chain joins TRBV5-6 and TRBJ2-3; D unclear. The germline gives CDR1 SGHDT, CDR2 YYEEEE. V was shortened by 2 bases and J by 6 bases, with 4 bases between the two germline ends. The CDR3 consists of 11 residues.

The CDR3 sequence is CASSVEVNWGDTEAFF. The CDR3 DNA follows: TGTGCCAGCAGCGTAGAAGTGAACTGGGGTGATACTGAAGCTTTCTTT. The chain is built from TRBV9 and TRBJ1-1; no definite D call. The CDR3 covers 16 residues. Trimming cost V 0 bases and J 5 bases, with 17 bases left between them. CDR1 is SGDLS and CDR2 is YYNGEE in the germline V gene.

The V gene is TRBV3-1 (or the pseudogene TRBV3-2), the J gene TRBJ2-5, with D tentatively TRBD2 (5 bases). The CDR3 length is 16 residues. Germline V gene data show CDR1 as LGHDT and CDR2 as YNNKEL (reference sequence). Trimming removed 1 base from V and 2 bases from J, with 14 bases in between. As DNA, the CDR3 is TGTGCCAGCAGCCAAGCAAGGGAAGCGGCACAAGAGACCCAGTACTTC. It codes for CASSQAREAAQETQYF.

The rearrangement joins TRBV7-9 to TRBJ1-5; no clear D. The CDR3 consists of 13 residues. Germline V CDR1 and CDR2: SEHNR, FQNEAQ (reference sequence). Trimming left V 3 bases short and J 4 bases short, with 7 bases between. The chain's CDR3 is CASSLEQNQPQHF. Here the CDR3 DNA reads TGTGCCAGCAGCTTGGAGCAGAATCAGCCCCAGCATTTT.

On this clone: A read error may account for a junction end that differs from germline. The chain has TRBV3-1 (or the pseudogene TRBV3-2) and TRBJ2-2, with 10 bases lining up with TRBD2. There are 19 residues in the CDR3. The germline CDR1 and CDR2 sequences are LGHDT and YNNKEL (reference sequence). The chain's CDR3 is CATSQDRMKRGGRTGELFF. DNA for the CDR3: TGTGCCACCAGCCAAGATCGGATGAAGCGGGGGGGCCGTACCGGGGAGCTGTTTTTT.

The J gene is TRBJ1-1, the V gene TRBV5-5; D not certain. The CDR3 has 13 amino acids. The V end was cut by 0 bases, the J end by 3 bases, with 6 bases between. CDR1 SGHKS and CDR2 YYEKEE come from the germline V gene (reference sequence). This CDR3 reads CASSLATDTEAFF. The CDR3, as DNA: TGTGCCAGCAGCTTGGCAACCGACACTGAAGCTTTCTTT.

The genes are TRBV7-9 and TRBJ2-3, with D perhaps TRBD1 (5 bases). Trimming took 5 bases from V and 2 from J, leaving 14 bases between them. Germline-derived CDR1 and CDR2 are SEHNR and FQNEAQ (reference sequence). This CDR3 comprises 15 residues. The DNA of the CDR3 is TGTGCCAGCAGCCAGACAAGGGGATACACAGATACGCAGTATTTT. Amino acids: CASSQTRGYTDTQYF.

The CDR3 nucleotides read TGTGCCAGCAGTTGGCCTTACAGGGAAATGTATGGCTACACCTTC. It translates to CASSWPYREMYGYTF. The rearrangement uses TRBV27 and TRBJ1-2; a weak D match, TRBD1 (6 bases). The CDR3 extends over 15 amino acids. Germline V CDR1 and CDR2: MNHEY, SMNVEV (reference sequence). V dropped 4 bases and J dropped 5 bases, with 17 bases sitting between them.

The rearrangement uses TRBV10-1 and TRBJ2-3, with 12 positions matching TRBD2. V gave up 5 bases and J gave up 0 bases; unmatched junction bases: 9. This CDR3 is 18 amino acids long. The germline gives CDR1 WNHNN, CDR2 SYGVQD (reference sequence). Here the CDR3 DNA reads TGCGCCAGCAGTACTACTAGCGGGGGGTTTTTCAGCACAGATACGCAGTATTTT. Translating gives CASSTTSGGFFSTDTQYF.

The rearrangement joins TRBV12-3 or TRBV12-4 to TRBJ1-3; no reliable D call. V dropped 8 bases and J dropped 7 bases, with 12 bases sitting between them. CDR3 length: 12 residues. As DNA, the CDR3 is TGTGCCAGCGGTATTACAGTGAACACCATATATTTT. Amino acids: CASGITVNTIYF.

CDR3 nucleotides: TGTGCCAGCAGCCAACCAGGACAGGGGGCATTGTCACCCCTCCACTTT. The encoded protein is CASSQPGQGALSPLHF. The chain has TRBV14 and TRBJ1-6; 11 bases line up with TRBD1. The CDR3 length is 16 residues. The V segment lost 2 bases and the J segment 10 bases; nucleotides outside the gene matches: 7. Germline CDR1 and CDR2: SGHDN and FVKESK.

This clone showed up just once. The rearrangement links TRBV19 to TRBJ1-3; D possibly corresponds to TRBD1 (6 bases). The CDR3 spans 15 residues. Per germline, CDR1 LNHDA and CDR2 SQIVND (reference sequence). V gave up 7 bases and J gave up 0 bases, with 13 bases separating them. CDR3 protein: CASTAGQSSGNTIYF. The CDR3 region has the DNA TGTGCCAGTACTGCGGGACAAAGCTCTGGAAACACCATATATTTT.

V and J are TRBV7-9 and TRBJ1-4; D may be TRBD1 (5 bases). This CDR3 comprises 15 residues. The germline V and J ends were trimmed by 2 bases and 8 bases, with 15 bases remaining between them. CDR1 and CDR2 from the germline V gene are SEHNR and FQNEAQ (reference sequence). DNA of the CDR3: TGTGCCAGCAGCTTACTTCTCAGGGCTGGGGAAAAACTGTTTTTT. Translating it yields CASSLLLRAGEKLFF. Full variable domain (outside the CDR3, taken from reference TRBV7-9 and TRBJ1-4): DTGVSQNPRHKITKRGQNVTFRCDPISEHNRLYWYRQTLGQGPEFLTYFQNEAQLEKSRLLSDRFSAERPKGSFSTLEIQRTEQGDSAMYLCASSLLLRAGEKLFFGSGTQLSVL.